Shown below are 5 T cell receptor beta chains from a single sample sequenced in a study of human T cells and chemical hapten exposure. TCRdb itself ran the RACE reads through MiXCR, one entry per CDR3 protein. The sample contains more than 300,000 distinct CDR3 sequences, 5.1% of which appear only once. Described time point: pre-sensitization, week 0. The treatment here: therapeutic diphenylcyclopropenone sensitization with weekly scalp DPC. Sequenced here: whole blood, sampled in connection with sensitization to the hapten diphenylcyclopropenone (DPC). The receptors derive from a woman between 45 and 65 years old with alopecia areata. Some clones in this sample may be carry-over from other donors' samples.

The sample holds a few counts of this clonotype. The chain uses TRBV27 and TRBJ1-2; 8 nucleotides align to TRBD1. V gave up 4 bases and J gave up 4 bases; unmatched junction bases: 8. The CDR3 spans 15 residues. Germline loops: CDR1 MNHEY, CDR2 SMNVEV (reference sequence). CDR3 sequence (DNA): TGTGCCAGCAGTTCCGGACAGGGTGCCAGCTATGGCTACACCTTC. It specifies CASSSGQGASYGYTF.

This clonotype was detected ten times or more. The chain recombines TRBV7-9 with TRBJ2-3; D is possibly TRBD1 (6 bases). CDR1 SEHNR and CDR2 FQNEAQ come from the germline V gene (reference sequence). Trimming left V 5 bases short and J 4 bases short, with 13 bases between. This CDR3 contains 14 residues. Here the CDR3 reads CASSQRTGPDTQYF. CDR3 in DNA: TGTGCCAGCAGCCAGAGAACAGGGCCAGATACGCAGTATTTT.

This clonotype has at least ten counts. The chain joins TRBV4-3 to TRBJ2-3, with D possibly being TRBD1 (5 bases). The germline V and J ends were trimmed by 0 bases and 3 bases, with 10 bases remaining between them. The germline gives CDR1 LGHNA, CDR2 YSLEER. The CDR3 spans 15 residues. The CDR3 bases are TGCGCCAGCAGCCAAGATAATCCAGGGACAGATACGCAGTATTTT. Translated, it gives CASSQDNPGTDTQYF.

This clonotype was observed many times. The chain employs TRBV27 and TRBJ1-1; 7 nucleotides align to TRBD1. Germline V gene sequence: CDR1 MNHEY, CDR2 SMNVEV (reference sequence). Trimming at V came to 5 bases and at J to 3 bases, leaving 3 bases not matched to a gene. This CDR3 contains 13 residues. CDR3 loop: CASSLGTDTEAFF. The CDR3 DNA reads TGTGCCAGCAGTCTCGGGACAGACACTGAAGCTTTCTTT.

This clonotype has only a few counts. The chain is built from TRBV7-2 and TRBJ2-3; 11 nucleotides agree with TRBD1. This CDR3 has 16 residues. The V and J ends lost 3 bases and 2 bases, in that order; junction bases with no gene match: 4. In germline, CDR1 is SGHTA, CDR2 FQGNSA. The DNA for the CDR3 is TGTGCCAGCAGCTTTCCTGGACAGGGGGCCACAGATACGCAGTATTTT. It is translated as CASSFPGQGATDTQYF.